Shown below are 7 T cell receptor beta chains from a single sample sequenced in a study of T cells in Graves' hyperthyroidism and ophthalmopathy. RNA transcripts yielded amplified TCR beta CDR3 regions. Researchers ran a first-round RT-PCR on the TCR CDR3 using the HTBI primer set. TCRdb fed the multiplex PCR reads into MiXCR, producing one record per CDR3 protein. The table lists around 450,000 distinct CDR3 sequences, roughly an eighth of them singletons. The specimen was blood. These TCRs come from a young woman with Graves' hyperthyroidism.

The sample holds a few counts of this clonotype. V is TRBV11-2 and J is TRBJ2-1; D gene uncertain. Trimming removed 2 bases at V and 9 bases at J, with 17 bases between. This CDR3 region has 15 residues. Germline-derived CDR1 and CDR2 are SGHAT and FQNNGV. CDR3 protein: CASSLTSRDESEQFF. DNA of the CDR3: TGTGCCAGCAGCTTAACTTCAAGAGATGAGAGTGAGCAGTTCTTC. Full variable domain (missing parts from reference TRBV11-2 and TRBJ2-1): EAGVAQSPRYKIIEKRQSVAFWCNPISGHATLYWYQQILGQGPKLLIQFQNNGVVDDSQLPKDRFSAERLKGVDSTLKIQPAKLEDSAVYLCASSLTSRDESEQFFGPGTRLTVL.

The chain carries TRBV5-4 and TRBJ2-2; TRBD2 agrees at 14 bases. Germline V gene sequence: CDR1 SGHNT, CDR2 YYREEE (reference sequence). The CDR3 contains 18 residues. V was pared by 1 base and J by 0 bases, with 2 bases of the junction left unmatched. The chain's CDR3 is CASSLRLAGGANTGELFF. The CDR3 DNA reads TGTGCCAGCAGCTTGCGACTAGCGGGAGGGGCGAACACCGGGGAGCTGTTTTTT. Using reference TRBV5-4 and TRBJ2-2 for the parts outside the CDR3, the full variable domain is ETGVTQSPTHLIKTRGQQVTLRCSSQSGHNTVSWYQQALGQGPQFIFQYYREEENGRGNFPPRFSGLQFPNYSSELNVNALELDDSALYLCASSLRLAGGANTGELFFGEGSRLTVL.

This clonotype was seen many times. This sequence joins TRBV6-2 or TRBV6-3 and TRBJ2-6, with D unresolved. Between the trimmed V and J ends, which lost 6 bases and 0 bases, there was a span of 6 bases. Germline values: CDR1 MNHEY, CDR2 SVGEGT. CDR3 length equals 14 residues. CDR3 coding DNA: TGTGCCAGCAGCCCGTCCTCTGGGGCCAACGTCCTGACTTTC. Its translation is CASSPSSGANVLTF.

This clonotype was found many times. Given a much more abundant clone one base away, this may be a read error. The rearrangement uses TRBV7-9 and TRBJ2-7; D remains ambiguous. V was pared by 1 base and J by 2 bases, with 3 bases between. CDR1 is SEHNR and CDR2 is FQNEAQ in the germline V gene (reference sequence). The CDR3 has 12 amino acids. The CDR3 region has the DNA TGTGCCAGCAGCTTAGTCCCCTACGAGCAGTACTTC. It codes for CASSLVPYEQYF. Looking up the rest from reference TRBV7-9 and TRBJ2-7 gives the full variable domain: DTGVSQNPRHKITKRGQNVTFRCDPISEHNRLYWYRQTLGQGPEFLTYFQNEAQLEKSRLLSDRFSAERPKGSFSTLEIQRTEQGDSAMYLCASSLVPYEQYFGPGTRLTVT.

The chain recombines TRBV25-1 with TRBJ2-5; the D gene is possibly TRBD2 (5 bases). Germline V CDR1 and CDR2: MGHDK, SYGVNS. V lost 4 bases and J 5 bases, leaving 20 bases between the germline ends. The CDR3 covers 16 residues. In DNA, the CDR3 is TGTGCCAGCAGTGGGGTTGACGGACGGCGGAGGGAGACCCAGTACTTC. This gives the protein CASSGVDGRRRETQYF. Looking up the rest from reference TRBV25-1 and TRBJ2-5 gives the full variable domain: EADIYQTPRYLVIGTGKKITLECSQTMGHDKMYWYQQDPGMELHLIHYSYGVNSTEKGDLSSESTVSRIRTEHFPLTLESARPSHTSQYLCASSGVDGRRRETQYFGPGTRLLVL.

This clonotype appeared a few times. This chain uses TRBV7-9 with TRBJ2-7, with 8 bases lining up with TRBD1. The CDR3 consists of 17 residues. CDR1 and CDR2 from the germline V gene are SEHNR and FQNEAQ (reference sequence). Trimming cost V 2 bases and J 0 bases; bases outside gene matches: 9. This CDR3 is CASSLWDRTPFSYEQYF. The CDR3 nucleotides read TGTGCCAGCAGCTTATGGGACAGGACCCCATTCTCCTACGAGCAGTACTTC.

The table lists this clonotype with many counts. The chain carries TRBV12-3 or TRBV12-4 and TRBJ2-5, with 8 bases matching TRBD2. The CDR3 sequence is 14 residues long. With 3 bases clipped from V and 3 bases from J, the junction kept 3 bases outside the gene matches. CDR3 sequence reads: CASSFVAGKETQYF. CDR3 sequence (DNA): TGTGCCAGCAGTTTTGTAGCGGGGAAAGAGACCCAGTACTTC.